The rows below give T cell receptor beta chains drawn from one sample of a study of blood T cell repertoires in COVID-19. Only in-frame clones appear in the TCRdb table, and some are missing; sequencing was by immunoSEQ multiplex PCR. The sample contains hundreds of thousands of clones, 85% to 90% of which appear only once. The sample comprised peripheral blood. The source is a woman in her twenties or thirties with acute or convalescent COVID-19. CDR3s include the opening cysteine and the closing phenylalanine or tryptophan. Each record gives: clone size, V gene, D gene, J gene, CDR3 DNA, CDR3 protein. The D gene is left open where the match is weak. A clone size is listed for some rows: how often the clone was seen (once, few, many), or a class if it is expanded.

-,TRBV11-2,-,TRBJ2-3,TGTGCCAGCAGCTACAGGGGCACAGATACGCAGTATTTT,CASSYRGTDTQYF
-,TRBV30,TRBD1,TRBJ1-1,TGTGCCTGGAGTGTAATCTTAGGGGGCGGTGAAGCTTTCTTT,CAWSVILGGGEAFF
-,TRBV9,-,TRBJ2-7,TGTGCCAGCAGCCCCCTCAGGGCCGGGGAGCAGTACTTC,CASSPLRAGEQYF
-,TRBV4-1,TRBD1,TRBJ2-2,TGCGCCAGCAGACCCGACAGGGGGCGTAACACCGGGGAGCTGTTTTTT,CASRPDRGRNTGELFF
-,TRBV30,TRBD2,TRBJ2-1,TGTGCCTGGAGCCCCTGGACTAGCGGGGGCCAGTTCTTC,CAWSPWTSGGQFF
-,TRBV11-2,TRBD1,TRBJ2-7,TGTGCCAGCAGCTTAGGCAGGGGGCCTCTATACGAGCAGTACTTC,CASSLGRGPLYEQYF
-,TRBV5-6,TRBD1,TRBJ1-1,TGTGCCAGCAGCTTGGAAGGCAGGGGGCGTGTAGGGCCTCAAGCTTTCTTT,CASSLEGRGRVGPQAFF
-,TRBV18,-,TRBJ2-5,TGTGCCAGCTCACCAGCCCAGGGGGGTGCTACAGAGACCCAGTACTTC,CASSPAQGGATETQYF
-,TRBV3-1/TRBV3-2,TRBD1,TRBJ1-3,TGTGCCAGCAGCCACCCAGGACAGGGCATCTCTGGAAACACCATATATTTT,CASSHPGQGISGNTIYF
-,TRBV11-2,-,TRBJ2-7,TGTGCCAGCAGCTTAGGGAGGGGCGCGTACGAGCAGTACTTC,CASSLGRGAYEQYF
-,TRBV6-6,-,TRBJ2-2,TGTGCCAGCAGTTTGGACAGAAACACCGGGGAGCTGTTTTTT,CASSLDRNTGELFF
-,TRBV6-8,-,TRBJ2-7,TGTGCCAGCAGTTTTCTCATCGGCGAGCAGTACTTC,CASSFLIGEQYF
-,TRBV2,-,TRBJ2-3,TGTGCCAGCTCTAACACAGATACGCAGTATTTT,CASSNTDTQYF
-,TRBV7-6,-,TRBJ2-1,TGTGCCAGCAGGGGTGGCGGGGGCCCTTCACCACACTCCTACAATGAGCAGTTCTTC,CASRGGGGPSPHSYNEQFF
once,TRBV5-4,-,TRBJ2-3,TGTGCCAGCAGCGAACGGGGAGGGGGGGATACGCAGTATTTT,CASSERGGGDTQYF
-,TRBV2,TRBD1,TRBJ2-1,TGTGCCAGCAGGACAGAGACCGGGACAGGGGTCATCAATGAGCAGTTCTTC,CASRTETGTGVINEQFF
-,TRBV3-1/TRBV3-2,-,TRBJ1-1,TGTGCCAGCAGCCAAGTCCCTAACACTGAAGCTTTCTTT,CASSQVPNTEAFF
-,TRBV5-1,-,TRBJ1-4,TGCGCCAGCAGCTTTTATGGCCTTAATGAAAAACTGTTTTTT,CASSFYGLNEKLFF
-,TRBV4-1,-,TRBJ2-7,TGCGCCAGCAGCTCGACGACAGGTCCCTACGAGCAGTACTTC,CASSSTTGPYEQYF
-,TRBV7-9,TRBD2,TRBJ2-1,TGTGCCAGCAACGCCCCGACTAGCGGGAACAATGAGCAGTTCTTC,CASNAPTSGNNEQFF
-,TRBV28,TRBD1,TRBJ1-2,TGTGCCAGCAGTTTATTAATGGGGGGACAGGGGCAAAGTGGCTACACCTTC,CASSLLMGGQGQSGYTF
-,TRBV29-1,-,TRBJ2-1,TGCAGCGACCAGGTCGTTGAGCAGTTCTTC,CSDQVVEQFF
-,TRBV11-2,-,TRBJ2-2,TGTGCCAGCAGCTTAGTAAGACAGACCACCGGGGAGCTGTTTTTT,CASSLVRQTTGELFF
-,TRBV30,TRBD2,TRBJ2-3,TGTGCCTGGAGTGTTGGGACTAGAGGCGATACGCAGTATTTT,CAWSVGTRGDTQYF
-,TRBV27,-,TRBJ1-2,TGTGCCAGCAGTTCATCACAGGGAGTGAACTATGGCTACACCTTC,CASSSSQGVNYGYTF
-,TRBV7-3,-,TRBJ2-7,TGTGCCAGCAGCCCCGGGGGTTCCGAGCAGTACTTC,CASSPGGSEQYF
-,TRBV4-1,TRBD2,TRBJ2-3,TGCGCCAGCAGCCTAAGCGGGGCTGGCACAGATACGCAGTATTTT,CASSLSGAGTDTQYF
once,TRBV3-1/TRBV3-2,TRBD2,TRBJ2-5,TGTGCCAGCAGCCAAGAAGGGCTATCGAGACTAGCGGGCAAGAAAGAGACCCAGTACTTC,CASSQEGLSRLAGKKETQYF
-,TRBV5-1,-,TRBJ2-1,TGCGCCAGCAGCTTGGGAGTTGGTAGCATCAATGAGCAGTTCTTC,CASSLGVGSINEQFF
-,TRBV24-1,-,TRBJ2-2,TGTGCCACCAGTGTTAATGGCCGGGACACCGGGGAGCTGTTTTTT,CATSVNGRDTGELFF
-,TRBV11-2,-,TRBJ2-5,TGTGCCAGCAGCTATAGCGTTGGACGGGGAAAAGAGACCCAGTACTTC,CASSYSVGRGKETQYF
-,TRBV9,TRBD2,TRBJ2-1,TGTGCCAGCAGCGTAGATCTTAGCGGGAGGTACAATGAGCAGTTCTTC,CASSVDLSGRYNEQFF
-,TRBV6-5,-,TRBJ1-5,TGTGCCAGCAGTTCAATTTATCAGCCCCAGCATTTT,CASSSIYQPQHF
-,TRBV7-9,-,TRBJ1-6,TGTGCCAGCAGCTTAGGGGGGGTTTCACCCCTCCACTTT,CASSLGGVSPLHF
-,TRBV29-1,-,TRBJ1-4,TGCAGCGCCTACGATGAAAAACTGTTTTTT,CSAYDEKLFF
once,TRBV5-1,TRBD1,TRBJ1-1,TGCGCCAGCAGCCAAACAGGGGTCACTGAAGCTTTCTTT,CASSQTGVTEAFF
once,TRBV5-4,TRBD1,TRBJ1-2,TGTGCCAGCAGCTTGGCCCCGGGACAGGGTATTGGCTACACCTTC,CASSLAPGQGIGYTF
-,TRBV18,-,TRBJ2-3,TGTGCCAGCTCCCAATCAAAGGGGGATACGCAGTATTTT,CASSQSKGDTQYF
-,TRBV3-1/TRBV3-2,TRBD1,TRBJ1-1,TGTGCCAGCACCCGGGGACAGGGAACTGAAGCTTTCTTT,CASTRGQGTEAFF
-,TRBV2,TRBD1,TRBJ1-6,TGTGCCAGCAGTGAAGTACAGGGGAGAAATTCACCCCTCCACTTT,CASSEVQGRNSPLHF
-,TRBV30,-,TRBJ1-2,TGTGCCTGGAGTGTTGGGGGGGCTAACTATGGCTACACCTTC,CAWSVGGANYGYTF
-,TRBV5-5,TRBD2,TRBJ2-7,TGTGCCAGCAGCCGAGAGCCGGGACTAGCGTTTTTCGAGCAGTACTTC,CASSREPGLAFFEQYF
-,TRBV10-3,TRBD1,TRBJ1-1,TGTGCCATCGCCGGGCCGGACAGGGGGAAAAATGAAGCTTTCTTT,CAIAGPDRGKNEAFF
-,TRBV6-6,-,TRBJ2-7,TGTGCCAGCAGTTACTCGCGCGGGCACGAGCAGTACTTC,CASSYSRGHEQYF